This T cell receptor (beta chain) was identified during a study of blood T cell repertoires in COVID-19. For the study at large: Samples taken during acute and convalescent COVID-19 were collected in the United States, Italy and Spain. T cells, B-cell-depleted T cells, or PBMCs supplied cDNA or gDNA.

Germline CDR1 is SEHNR and CDR2 is FQNEAQ (reference sequence). This CDR3 is 13 amino acids long. Trimming left V 2 bases short and J 0 bases short, with 3 bases between. A Seattle source enrolled patients during active infection and followed them longitudinally. In the authors' workflow: Amplification from reference gene primers served as the basis for estimated nucleated cell counts. Assay used: immunoSEQ multiplex PCR; TCRdb lists only in-frame clones, some missing. The V and J calls and the clone size are those of that table, but D and trimming were determined from the DNA. The sample consists of about half a million clones, roughly 89% of them appearing once.

The sample was peripheral blood. The genes are TRBV7-9 and TRBJ2-3; D call uncertain. The sequence came from a man between 18 and 29 years old with COVID-19, enrolled during active disease. The CDR3 spells CASSLSSTDTQYF. DNA of the CDR3: TGTGCCAGCAGCTTATCTAGCACAGATACGCAGTATTTT.